One sample yielded the 27 T cell receptor beta chains listed below, sequenced in a study of human T cells and chemical hapten exposure. TCRdb passed the RACE reads through MiXCR, listing each CDR3 protein once. The sample holds 75,000 to 100,000 distinct CDR3 sequences, roughly 10% seen once. As to time point: patch test 1, 2 weeks after DPC sensitization. Treatment described: therapeutic diphenylcyclopropenone sensitization with weekly scalp DPC. The sample was whole blood, taken in connection with sensitization to the hapten diphenylcyclopropenone (DPC). The receptors come from a woman between 55 and 75 years old with alopecia areata. Some clones in this sample may be carry-over from other donors' samples.

The table lists this clonotype with many counts. This chain joins TRBV7-9 and TRBJ2-3; possible D gene TRBD2, 7 bases. The CDR3 is 15 residues long. CDR1 is SEHNR and CDR2 is FQNEAQ in the germline V gene (reference sequence). V lost 5 bases to trimming and J lost 4 bases, with 16 bases between them. In nucleotides, the CDR3 is TGTGCCAGCAGCAAGACGGGCGGGGGCGCAGATACGCAGTATTTT. It is translated as CASSKTGGGADTQYF. Together with reference TRBV7-9 and TRBJ2-3, the CDR3 gives the full variable domain: DTGVSQNPRHKITKRGQNVTFRCDPISEHNRLYWYRQTLGQGPEFLTYFQNEAQLEKSRLLSDRFSAERPKGSFSTLEIQRTEQGDSAMYLCASSKTGGGADTQYFGPGTRLTVL.

This clonotype was observed a handful of times. V gene TRBV5-1 combines with J gene TRBJ2-3; D possibly uses TRBD1 or TRBD2 (5 bases each). The germline V gene has CDR1 SGHRS and CDR2 YFSETQ. The CDR3 length is 15 residues. Trimming left V 0 bases short and J 6 bases short, with 14 bases between. The chain's CDR3 is CASSLGGAESDTQYF. Written as DNA, the CDR3 is TGCGCCAGCAGCTTGGGAGGGGCAGAGTCCGATACGCAGTATTTT.

This clonotype showed up just a few times. This chain uses TRBV18 with TRBJ1-1, with D hard to call. The germline V and J ends were trimmed by 3 bases and 1 base, with 15 bases remaining between them. Germline CDR1 reads KGHSH; CDR2 reads LQKENI. This CDR3 contains 16 residues. The chain's CDR3 is CASSPLWVVSNTEAFF. As DNA, the CDR3 is TGTGCCAGCTCACCTTTATGGGTGGTATCGAACACTGAAGCTTTCTTT.

In regard to this clonotype: A much larger clone lies one base from this, so it may be a read error. The V and J genes are TRBV6-6 and TRBJ2-1; D is possibly TRBD2 (6 bases). Germline CDR1 reads MNHNY; CDR2 reads SVGAGI (reference sequence). V dropped 7 bases and J dropped 5 bases, with 21 bases sitting between them. The CDR3 loop spans 16 amino acids. The CDR3 protein is CASTERPGVAHNEQFF. CDR3 sequence (DNA): TGTGCCAGCACCGAAAGGCCGGGGGTGGCCCACAATGAGCAGTTCTTC.

This clonotype was seen at least ten times. The rearrangement joins TRBV6-1 to TRBJ1-5; TRBD1 matches at 7 bases. This CDR3 spans 13 amino acids. The V gene's germline CDR1 is MNHNS and CDR2 SASEGT. Germline trimming cut 4 bases from V and 5 bases from J; bases unmatched to any gene: 2. The CDR3 nucleotides are TGTGCCAGCAGTGCTCAGGGGGATCAGCCCCAGCATTTT. Encoded protein: CASSAQGDQPQHF.

The genes are TRBV13 and TRBJ1-6, with 7 nucleotides matching TRBD1. J lost 10 bases, V lost 5 bases, and 11 bases had no gene match. Germline CDR1 is PRHDT and CDR2 is FYEKMQ (reference sequence). This CDR3 contains 15 residues. The CDR3 bases are TGTGCCAGCAGCGGCCGACAGGGCAATCGCTCACCCCTCCACTTT. It yields the protein CASSGRQGNRSPLHF.

The V and J genes are TRBV12-3 or TRBV12-4 and TRBJ2-6, with 9 bases fitting TRBD1. The V and J ends lost 8 bases and 3 bases, in that order; junction bases with no gene match: 5. The CDR3 loop spans 15 amino acids. CDR3 protein: CASRTGASGANVLTF. The CDR3 nucleotides are TGTGCCAGCCGGACAGGGGCTAGTGGGGCCAACGTCCTGACTTTC.

About this clonotype itself: An end of the junction differs from the germline gene, which may be a read error. V usage is TRBV4-2 and J usage is TRBJ1-5; D is unresolved. This CDR3 has 16 residues. Germline V gene sequence: CDR1 LGHNA, CDR2 YNFKEQ. The DNA of the CDR3 is TGTGTCAGCAGCCCCGTTGTTGGTTATAGCAATCAGCCCCAGCATTTT. The encoded protein is CVSSPVVGYSNQPQHF.

The rearrangement joins TRBV20-1 to TRBJ1-5, with 7 positions matching TRBD1. Germline V gene data show CDR1 as DFQATT and CDR2 as SNEGSKA (reference sequence). Germline trimming cut 0 bases from V and 2 bases from J; bases unmatched to any gene: 10. This CDR3 is 17 amino acids long. The CDR3: CSARERQGDWGNQPQHF. CDR3 nucleotide sequence: TGCAGTGCTAGAGAACGGCAGGGGGATTGGGGCAATCAGCCCCAGCATTTT.

This clonotype was observed at least ten times. The V call is TRBV7-8, the J call TRBJ2-4, with D uncertain. V was cut by 5 bases and J by 1 base, with 12 bases left in between. This CDR3 contains 15 residues. Germline V gene data show CDR1 as SGHVS and CDR2 as FQNEAQ. The CDR3 nucleotides read TGTGCCAGCAGCCCCGGAAGTATGGCCAAAAACATTCAGTACTTC. Translating gives CASSPGSMAKNIQYF.

This chain joins TRBV5-4 and TRBJ2-5, with 11 bases that match TRBD1. Germline V gives CDR1 SGHNT, CDR2 YYREEE (reference sequence). This CDR3 has 16 amino acids. Losses at the gene ends were 4 bases for V and 2 bases for J; bases not matched to a gene: 7. The CDR3 DNA sequence: TGTGCCAGCAGCATCGGGGACAGGGGGTTTCAAGAGACCCAGTACTTC. Translating gives CASSIGDRGFQETQYF.

V usage is TRBV25-1 and J usage is TRBJ2-5, with a tentative D call TRBD1 (6 bases). Germline CDR1 is MGHDK and CDR2 is SYGVNS. The length of the CDR3 is 15 residues. V was clipped by 2 bases and J by 5 bases, with 15 bases between them. The DNA of the CDR3 is TGTGCCAGCAGTGAAGTAACAGGGTTCGGCGAGACCCAGTACTTC. This translates into CASSEVTGFGETQYF.

This clonotype was picked up one time. A much bigger clone sits one base away, suggesting this may be a read error. The rearrangement uses TRBV19 and TRBJ2-3; 13 nucleotides line up with TRBD2. This CDR3 contains 15 residues. CDR1 is LNHDA, CDR2 SQIVND, per germline (reference sequence). J gave up 6 bases and V 3 bases, and 3 bases lay outside the gene matches. The DNA of the CDR3 is TGTGCCAGTAGTATGGGACTAGCGGGGACCGATACGCAGTATTTT. This gives the protein CASSMGLAGTDTQYF.

At least ten counts were recorded for this clonotype. The chain combines TRBV6-5 with TRBJ2-5, with D perhaps TRBD2 (6 bases). The germline V gene encodes CDR1 MNHEY and CDR2 SVGAGI. The length of the CDR3 is 15 residues. V gave up 0 bases and J gave up 3 bases, with 11 bases separating them. CDR3 in amino acids: CASSYSNGGKETQYF. Written as DNA, the CDR3 is TGTGCCAGCAGTTACTCGAACGGGGGAAAAGAGACCCAGTACTTC.

This clonotype was observed a few times. The chain couples TRBV12-3 or TRBV12-4 to TRBJ1-5; D possibly corresponds to TRBD1 (6 bases). The V gene lost 2 bases and the J gene lost 7 bases, with 15 bases spanning the gap. This CDR3 has 15 residues. The CDR3 DNA sequence: TGTGCCAGCAGTTTAACAGGGAAATCGTACCAGCCCCAGCATTTT. Its translation is CASSLTGKSYQPQHF.

The rearrangement links TRBV10-3 to TRBJ1-1, with no clear D. Trimming pared 6 bases from V and 1 base from J, leaving 9 bases between. The CDR3 length is 13 residues. Germline values: CDR1 ENHRY, CDR2 SYGVKD. CDR3 protein: CAIRGMENTEAFF. CDR3 sequence (DNA): TGTGCCATCAGAGGGATGGAGAACACTGAAGCTTTCTTT.

This clonotype was counted ten times or more. The V gene is TRBV19, the J gene TRBJ1-2; maybe TRBD1 (5 bases). The CDR3 consists of 13 residues. The V end lost 3 bases, the J end lost 2 bases, and 7 bases lay between the germline ends. Germline V gene data show CDR1 as LNHDA and CDR2 as SQIVND (reference sequence). In DNA, the CDR3 is TGTGCCAGTAGTATTGACAGCAACTATGGCTACACCTTC. This translates into CASSIDSNYGYTF.

In its sample, this clonotype was seen many times. This sequence joins TRBV29-1 and TRBJ2-7; maybe TRBD1 (6 bases). V was shortened by 4 bases and J by 7 bases, with 11 bases between the two germline ends. The CDR3 totals 11 residues. The V gene's germline CDR1 is SQVTM and CDR2 ANQGSEA. CDR3 region: CSVGQVWEQYF. In DNA form, the CDR3 reads TGCAGCGTTGGACAGGTGTGGGAGCAGTACTTC.

CDR3 amino acids: CASSQEAFKTGELFF. As DNA, the CDR3 is TGCGCCAGCAGCCAGGAAGCGTTCAAAACCGGGGAGCTGTTTTTT. V gene TRBV4-1 combines with J gene TRBJ2-2; D gene uncertain. V lost 3 bases to trimming and J lost 5 bases, with 13 bases between them. From germline, CDR1 is MGHRA and CDR2 YSYEKL. CDR3 length: 15 residues.

The chain joins TRBV24-1 to TRBJ1-6; 9 nucleotides align to TRBD1. J lost 8 bases, V lost 9 bases, and 4 bases had no gene match. Germline lookup yields CDR1 KGHDR and CDR2 SFDVKD. CDR3 length: 13 residues. The CDR3 is CATSGTGYSPLHF. CDR3 DNA: TGTGCCACCTCCGGGACAGGGTATTCACCCCTCCACTTT.

Comments on this clonotype: A much larger clone differs by one base, so this may be a read error. This chain uses TRBV12-5 with TRBJ2-3; TRBD2 might be the D (5 bases). The CDR3 runs 13 residues. Germline CDR1 and CDR2: LGHNT and FRNRAP. Trimming shortened V by 11 bases and J by 6 bases, and 18 bases separated the two germline ends. CDR3 amino acids: CAGVLGVGDTQYF. The CDR3 nucleotides are TGTGCTGGTGTCTTGGGAGTCGGGGATACGCAGTATTTT.

The genes are TRBV7-3 and TRBJ1-1, with D perhaps matching TRBD1 (5 bases). V was trimmed by 2 bases and J by 1 base, leaving 8 bases between them. The germline V gene has CDR1 SGHTA and CDR2 FQGTGA. There are 14 residues in the CDR3. The CDR3 spells CASSLGTGNTEAFF. The CDR3 DNA reads as TGTGCCAGCAGCTTAGGGACGGGGAACACTGAAGCTTTCTTT.

This chain connects TRBV3-1 to TRBJ2-1; a possible D gene is TRBD1 (6 bases). Trimming took off 0 bases at V and 10 bases at J, with 13 bases between the two ends. The CDR3 contains 14 residues. Germline CDR1 LGHDT, CDR2 YNNKEL (reference sequence). The CDR3 is CASSQDLGAGEQFF. The CDR3 nucleotides are TGTGCCAGCAGCCAAGATCTGGGGGCCGGGGAGCAGTTCTTC.

This clonotype was detected many times. This chain joins TRBV7-9 and TRBJ1-1; D is ambiguous. The CDR3 loop spans 15 amino acids. Per the germline V gene, CDR1 is SEHNR and CDR2 is FQNEAQ (reference sequence). The V gene lost 2 bases and the J gene lost 2 bases, with 12 bases spanning the gap. The CDR3 is CASSLSVLGNTEAFF. The CDR3 region has the DNA TGTGCCAGCAGCTTAAGTGTCCTGGGTAACACTGAAGCTTTCTTT.

This clonotype appeared once. The V and J genes are TRBV7-6 and TRBJ1-2; TRBD1 aligns across 7 bases. Germline assignment: CDR1 SGHVS and CDR2 FNYEAQ. The CDR3 extends over 15 amino acids. With 4 bases clipped from V and 4 bases from J, the junction kept 9 bases outside the gene matches. The CDR3 loop reads CASSSVTGSIYGYTF. CDR3 in DNA: TGTGCCAGCAGCTCGGTGACAGGGAGTATCTATGGCTACACCTTC.

This clonotype has a count of ten or more. The rearrangement links TRBV18 to TRBJ2-5; 8 bases line up with TRBD2. V gave up 0 bases and J gave up 2 bases; unmatched junction bases: 8. Germline CDR1 KGHSH, CDR2 LQKENI. CDR3 length equals 17 residues. CDR3 residues: CASSPPVTSGKQETQYF. DNA for the CDR3: TGTGCCAGCTCACCACCGGTTACTAGCGGCAAACAAGAGACCCAGTACTTC.

This clonotype was recorded many times. The chain employs TRBV27 and TRBJ2-7, with 8 positions matching TRBD1. This CDR3 is built from 17 residues. Germline V gene lookup returns CDR1 MNHEY and CDR2 SMNVEV (reference sequence). V lost 2 bases and J lost 4; bases outside the gene matches: 13. The CDR3 sequence: CASSLHYRGQESYEQYF. The CDR3 DNA reads TGTGCCAGCAGTTTACATTATAGGGGACAGGAGTCTTACGAGCAGTACTTC.